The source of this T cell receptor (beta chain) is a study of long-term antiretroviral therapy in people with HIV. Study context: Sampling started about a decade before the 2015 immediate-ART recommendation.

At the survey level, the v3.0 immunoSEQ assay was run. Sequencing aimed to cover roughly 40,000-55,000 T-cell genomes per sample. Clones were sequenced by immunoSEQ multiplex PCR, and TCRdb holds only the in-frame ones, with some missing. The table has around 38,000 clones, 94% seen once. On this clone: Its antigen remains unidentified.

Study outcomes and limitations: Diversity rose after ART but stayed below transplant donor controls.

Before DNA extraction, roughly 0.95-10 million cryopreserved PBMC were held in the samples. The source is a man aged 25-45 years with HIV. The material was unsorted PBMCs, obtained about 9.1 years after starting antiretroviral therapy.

This CDR3 reads CAPKGQPQHF. The CDR3 DNA follows: TGTGCCCCTAAGGGTCAGCCCCAGCATTTT. The genes are TRBV6-5 and TRBJ1-5, with D uncertain. The germline V and J ends were trimmed by 11 bases and 6 bases, with 8 bases remaining between them. CDR1 and CDR2 from the germline V gene are MNHEY and SVGAGI. The CDR3 totals 10 residues.